One and the same sample provided the 19 T cell receptor beta chains below, sequenced in a study of CD8+CD57+ T cells in acquired aplastic anemia. All patients picked for sequencing had shown, by flow cytometry, an expansion of CD8+CD57+ cells. Investigators profiled TCR beta VDJ and CDR3 from genomic DNA template. MiXCR, applied by TCRdb to the reads, yields one record per CDR3 protein. The sample lists 150,000 to 200,000 distinct CDR3 sequences; about half were seen once. Sequencing was performed on sorted CD4+, CD8+, or CD8+CD57+ T cells (not recorded which) from PBMCs. The receptors derive from a human donor with aplastic anemia.

This clonotype was counted at least ten times. The chain joins TRBV7-2 to TRBJ2-1, with 11 bases fitting TRBD2. The germline CDR1 and CDR2 sequences are SGHTA and FQGNSA. The CDR3 runs 16 residues. Trimming removed 1 base from V and 6 bases from J; junction bases left unmatched: 5. The CDR3 is CASSLGRGLAGNEQFF. CDR3 nucleotide sequence: TGTGCCAGCAGCTTAGGGAGAGGACTAGCGGGCAATGAGCAGTTCTTC.

The rearrangement links TRBV7-9 to TRBJ2-5; weak D call: TRBD2 (6 bases). The CDR3 spans 13 residues. Germline values: CDR1 SEHNR, CDR2 FQNEAQ (reference sequence). V was trimmed by 4 bases and J by 1 base, leaving 7 bases between them. The DNA for the CDR3 is TGTGCCAGCAGCTGGGACTCCCAAGAGACCCAGTACTTC. It codes for CASSWDSQETQYF.

This clonotype is classed as medium-sized. CDR3 loop: CSVGGQGVTGELFF. The CDR3 DNA follows: TGCAGCGTCGGGGGGCAGGGGGTAACCGGGGAGCTGTTTTTT. The rearrangement links TRBV29-1 to TRBJ2-2, with D perhaps being TRBD1 or TRBD2 (7 bases each). Germline assignment: CDR1 SQVTM and CDR2 ANQGSEA. V was shortened by 6 bases and J by 5 bases, with 16 bases between the two germline ends. This CDR3 has 14 residues.

This clonotype has a single count. The J gene is TRBJ2-7, the V gene TRBV5-1, with 8 bases that match TRBD1. The CDR3 runs 16 residues. The V segment lost 3 bases and the J segment 1 base; nucleotides outside the gene matches: 9. The germline V gene has CDR1 SGHRS and CDR2 YFSETQ. CDR3: CASSSPTGAGSYEQYF. The CDR3 DNA sequence: TGCGCCAGCAGCTCGCCGACAGGGGCAGGGTCCTACGAGCAGTACTTC. The full variable domain, rest sourced from reference TRBV5-1 and TRBJ2-7, is KAGVTQTPRYLIKTRGQQVTLSCSPISGHRSVSWYQQTPGQGLQFLFEYFSETQRNKGNFPGRFSGRQFSNSRSEMNVSTLELGDSALYLCASSSPTGAGSYEQYFGPGTRLTVT.

This chain links TRBV24-1 with TRBJ2-7, with 9 bases matching TRBD1. V trimming: 4 bases; J trimming: 5 bases; junction bases outside the gene matches: 11. The germline CDR1 and CDR2 sequences are KGHDR and SFDVKD. This CDR3 has 16 amino acids. In DNA, the CDR3 is TGTGCCACCAGTGACCGTGGACAGGGGAAGACTAACGAGCAGTACTTC. As protein: CATSDRGQGKTNEQYF.

The chain recombines TRBV19 with TRBJ1-2; 9 bases line up with TRBD1. Germline lookup yields CDR1 LNHDA and CDR2 SQIVND (reference sequence). This CDR3 contains 15 residues. The V segment lost 10 bases and the J segment 0 bases; nucleotides outside the gene matches: 9. DNA for the CDR3: TGTGCCACATCCGAAAGACAGGGGGCTAACTATGGCTACACCTTC. Translated, it gives CATSERQGANYGYTF.

This clonotype showed up many times. This chain connects TRBV10-3 to TRBJ1-5; the D gene is possibly TRBD1 (5 bases). The V gene lost 8 bases and the J gene lost 1 base, with 12 bases spanning the gap. The CDR3 is 14 amino acids. CDR1 and CDR2 from the germline V gene are ENHRY and SYGVKD. CDR3 sequence reads: CAIGVGGSNQPQHF. DNA for the CDR3: TGTGCCATCGGAGTGGGGGGAAGCAATCAGCCCCAGCATTTT.

The chain is built from TRBV14 and TRBJ1-2, with D possibly TRBD1 on 5 matching bases. Germline V gene sequence: CDR1 SGHDN, CDR2 FVKESK. With 3 bases removed from V and 4 bases from J, the gap between germline ends came to 9 bases. The CDR3 spans 13 residues. The chain's CDR3 is CASSQGLGYGYTF. In DNA, the CDR3 is TGTGCCAGCAGCCAGGGACTGGGCTATGGCTACACCTTC.

By share, this clonotype counts as medium-sized. V is TRBV10-1 and J is TRBJ1-2; D is unclear. Germline-derived CDR1 and CDR2 are WNHNN and SYGVQD (reference sequence). The ends were cut back, 4 bases at V and 3 bases at J, with 9 bases in the middle. This CDR3 is 13 amino acids long. CDR3 protein: CASSVQGHYGYTF. The CDR3 nucleotides read TGCGCCAGCAGTGTGCAAGGACACTATGGCTACACCTTC.

This clonotype was recorded at least ten times. The rearrangement links TRBV4-1 to TRBJ2-5, with D perhaps matching TRBD2 (5 bases). Trimming pared 2 bases from V and 1 base from J, leaving 8 bases between. This CDR3 comprises 14 residues. CDR1 and CDR2 (germline): MGHRA, YSYEKL. In nucleotides, the CDR3 is TGCGCCAGCAGCCAAAGCGGACTCCAAGAGACCCAGTACTTC. Translated: CASSQSGLQETQYF.

This clonotype has at least ten counts. The gene calls are TRBV10-3 and TRBJ2-7; TRBD2 aligns across 10 bases. The CDR3 has 15 residues. After removal of 7 bases from V and 0 bases from J, the junction contained 6 bases not matched to a gene. Germline lookup yields CDR1 ENHRY and CDR2 SYGVKD. CDR3 loop: CAINIAGGNSYEQYF. The CDR3 region has the DNA TGTGCCATCAATATAGCGGGGGGCAACTCCTACGAGCAGTACTTC.

The chain links TRBV2 to TRBJ2-1; D is perhaps TRBD2 (6 bases). This CDR3 contains 12 residues. V lost 10 bases to trimming and J lost 9 bases, with 16 bases between them. CDR1 and CDR2 (germline): SNHLY, FYNNEI. The DNA for the CDR3 is TGTGCCATCAGAGACGCGGGGCGTGAGCAGTTCTTC. It translates to CAIRDAGREQFF.

The chain joins TRBV12-3 or TRBV12-4 to TRBJ2-7; D uncertain. V lost 2 bases, J lost 6 bases, and 8 bases lay in between. The CDR3 covers 12 residues. The CDR3 DNA reads as TGTGCCAGCAGTTTACGAAGAGGCGAGCAGTACTTC. Amino acids: CASSLRRGEQYF.

As for this clonotype: The junction departs from the called germline gene at one end, perhaps through a read error. In nucleotides, the CDR3 is TGTGCCAGCAGTTACCGGGCCATCGGGGGTGAAGCTTTCTTT. Encoded protein: CASSYRAIGGEAFF. The chain couples TRBV10-3 to TRBJ1-1; D possibly corresponds to TRBD1 (5 bases). The germline V gene encodes CDR1 ENHRY and CDR2 SYGVKD. CDR3 length: 14 amino acids.

V is TRBV5-1 and J is TRBJ2-3; D perhaps matches TRBD2 (6 bases). The germline V gene encodes CDR1 SGHRS and CDR2 YFSETQ. Between the trimmed V and J ends, which lost 0 bases and 8 bases, there was a span of 13 bases. This CDR3 spans 14 amino acids. The CDR3 reads CASSLGGVGGTQYF. The CDR3 region has the DNA TGCGCCAGCAGCTTGGGCGGGGTAGGTGGTACGCAGTATTTT.

This clonotype came up many times. The chain couples TRBV12-1 to TRBJ2-3; the table's D gene call, TRBD2, was not cross checked with the DNA. TRBV12-1 is designated a pseudogene. This CDR3 contains 16 residues. CDR3 sequence reads: CASSCGLAGGTDTQYF. The CDR3, as DNA: TGTGCCAGCAGCTGCGGACTAGCGGGGGGCACAGATACGCAGTATTTT.

This clonotype was counted many times. The DNA of the CDR3 is TGTGCCAGCAGTCCCTTGGTAGGCACGCAGTATTTT. This encodes CASSPLVGTQYF. This chain connects TRBV12-3 or TRBV12-4 to TRBJ2-3, with unresolved D. Deletions cut 5 bases from V and 9 bases from J, with 12 bases between. This CDR3 has 12 residues.

CDR3: CASSLLGQIRDGYTF. CDR3 bases: TGCGCCAGCAGCTTGTTAGGCCAGATTCGCGATGGCTACACCTTC. The chain carries TRBV5-1 and TRBJ1-2; no firm D call. V was pared by 1 base and J by 6 bases, with 16 bases between. The CDR3 is 15 residues long. Germline V gene sequence: CDR1 SGHRS, CDR2 YFSETQ.

The chain uses TRBV7-6 and TRBJ2-7, with 9 positions matching TRBD2. Germline V gene lookup returns CDR1 SGHVS and CDR2 FNYEAQ. Germline trimming cut 3 bases from V and 4 bases from J; bases unmatched to any gene: 7. The CDR3 totals 15 residues. The CDR3 loop reads CASSFDSGSWYEQYF. The CDR3, as DNA: TGTGCCAGCAGCTTCGATAGCGGGAGCTGGTACGAGCAGTACTTC.